This T cell receptor (beta chain) derives from a study of Graves' ophthalmopathy and Graves' hyperthyroidism. Findings of the study overall: Ophthalmopathy could be told apart from stable hyperthyroidism by a 13-signature model (approximately 91% sensitivity, approximately 76% specificity).

Pregnancy or lactation, uncontrolled infections and other autoimmune diseases were grounds for excluding patients. Orbital computed tomography, thyroid ultrasound, TRAb, serum thyroxine and clinical symptoms formed the basis of diagnosis. From germline, CDR1 is DFQATT and CDR2 SNEGSKA (reference sequence). V dropped 6 bases and J dropped 10 bases, with 24 bases sitting between them. The CDR3 has 14 residues. Amplified TCR beta CDR3 regions were obtained using RNA transcripts as template. The first round was an RT-PCR with HTBI primers, and the second round was a multiplex PCR. MiXCR was run by TCRdb on the multiplex PCR reads, yielding one entry per CDR3 protein. The sample yields about 740,000 distinct CDR3 sequences, 40% seen once. This clonotype occurred once. Its antigen remains unknown.

Sequencing was performed on peripheral blood. This receptor was taken from an adult man with Graves' ophthalmopathy. This rearrangement joins TRBV20-1 to TRBJ2-5, with D perhaps TRBD1 or TRBD2 (6 bases each). The CDR3 protein is CSAGGTRGSSIQYF. As DNA, the CDR3 is TGCAGTGCAGGGGGGACCCGGGGTAGCTCAATCCAGTACTTC.